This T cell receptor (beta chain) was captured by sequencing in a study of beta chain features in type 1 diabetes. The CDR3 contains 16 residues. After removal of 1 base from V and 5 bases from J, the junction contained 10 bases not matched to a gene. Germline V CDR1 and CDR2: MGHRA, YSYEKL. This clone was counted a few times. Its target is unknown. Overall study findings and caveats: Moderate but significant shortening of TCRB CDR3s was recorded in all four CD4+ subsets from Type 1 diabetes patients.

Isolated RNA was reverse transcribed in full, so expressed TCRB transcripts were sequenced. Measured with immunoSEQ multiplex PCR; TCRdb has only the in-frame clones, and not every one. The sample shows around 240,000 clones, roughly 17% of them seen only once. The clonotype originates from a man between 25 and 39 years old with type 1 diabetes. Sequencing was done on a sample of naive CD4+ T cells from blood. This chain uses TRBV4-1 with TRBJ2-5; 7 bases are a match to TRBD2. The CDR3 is CASSQVGGGPRETQYF. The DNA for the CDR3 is TGCGCCAGCAGCCAAGTGGGGGGAGGGCCGAGGGAGACCCAGTACTTC.